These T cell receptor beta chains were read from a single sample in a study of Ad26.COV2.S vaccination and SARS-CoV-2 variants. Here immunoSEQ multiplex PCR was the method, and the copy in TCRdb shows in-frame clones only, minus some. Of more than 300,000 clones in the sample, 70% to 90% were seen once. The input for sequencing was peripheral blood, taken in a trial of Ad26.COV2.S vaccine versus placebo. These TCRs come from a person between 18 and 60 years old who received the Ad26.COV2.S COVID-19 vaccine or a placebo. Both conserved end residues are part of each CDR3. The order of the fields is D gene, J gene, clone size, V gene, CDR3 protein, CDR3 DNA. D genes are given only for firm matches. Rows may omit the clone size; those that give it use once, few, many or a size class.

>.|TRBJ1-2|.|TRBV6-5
CASSWTASEYTF
TGTGCCAGCAGTTGGACAGCCTCAGAGTACACCTTC
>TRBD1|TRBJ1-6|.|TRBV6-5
CASGIRQGDSPLHF
TGTGCCAGCGGAATCCGACAGGGGGATTCACCCCTCCACTTT
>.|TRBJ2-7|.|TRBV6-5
CASSQGSVHEQYF
TGTGCCAGCAGTCAGGGTTCGGTCCACGAGCAGTACTTC
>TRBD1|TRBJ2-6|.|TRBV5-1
CASSLMGQQSGANVLTF
TGCGCCAGCAGCTTGATGGGACAGCAATCTGGGGCCAACGTCCTGACTTTC
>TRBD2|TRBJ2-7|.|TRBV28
CASSSPGGDSYF
TGTGCCAGCAGTTCTCCCGGGGGGGATTCGTACTTC
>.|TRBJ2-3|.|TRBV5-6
CASSLGQFNTDTQYF
TGTGCCAGCAGCTTGGGCCAGTTCAACACAGATACGCAGTATTTT
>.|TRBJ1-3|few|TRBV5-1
CASSPPTGSGNTIYF
TGCGCCAGCAGCCCGCCTACCGGGTCAGGAAACACCATATATTTT
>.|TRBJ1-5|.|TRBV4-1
CASSLFAGQRSNQPQHF
TGCGCCAGCAGCCTATTCGCCGGACAGCGTAGCAATCAGCCCCAGCATTTT
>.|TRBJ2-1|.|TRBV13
CASIASNLYNEQFF
TGTGCCAGCATAGCCAGCAACCTATACAATGAGCAGTTCTTC
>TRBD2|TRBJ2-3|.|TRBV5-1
CASSSGLALDTQYF
TGCGCCAGCAGCTCGGGACTAGCTCTCGATACGCAGTATTTT
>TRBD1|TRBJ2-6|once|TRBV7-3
CASSLTVRGQIGSSGANVLTF
TGTGCCAGCAGCTTAACCGTCAGGGGGCAGATCGGAAGCTCTGGGGCCAACGTCCTGACTTTC
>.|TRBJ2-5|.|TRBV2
CAKTKNREGQETQYF
TGTGCCAAAACAAAAAACAGGGAGGGCCAAGAGACCCAGTACTTC
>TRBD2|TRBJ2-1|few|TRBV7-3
CASSFSTSGGASEQFF
TGTGCCAGCAGCTTCTCCACTAGCGGGGGGGCATCTGAGCAGTTCTTC
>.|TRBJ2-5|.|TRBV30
CAWSVNGGAKETQYF
TGTGCCTGGAGTGTAAATGGCGGGGCGAAGGAGACCCAGTACTTC
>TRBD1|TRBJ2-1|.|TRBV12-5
CASSPGQGANEQFF
TGTGCTAGCTCTCCGGGACAGGGGGCAAATGAGCAGTTCTTC
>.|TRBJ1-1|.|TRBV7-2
CASSLAVGNGAFF
TGTGCCAGCAGCTTAGCGGTAGGGAATGGAGCTTTCTTT
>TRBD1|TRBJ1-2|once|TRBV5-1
CASSLVPDREAGYTF
TGCGCCAGCAGCTTGGTCCCGGACAGGGAGGCTGGCTACACCTTC
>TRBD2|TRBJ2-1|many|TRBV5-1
CASSLAGGRYNEQFF
TGCGCCAGCAGCTTAGCGGGGGGCAGATACAATGAGCAGTTCTTC
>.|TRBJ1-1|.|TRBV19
CASRPSGGAAFF
TGTGCCAGTCGCCCCTCGGGGGGGGCGGCTTTCTTT
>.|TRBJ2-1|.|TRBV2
CASIDNEQFF
TGTGCCAGCATAGACAATGAGCAGTTCTTC
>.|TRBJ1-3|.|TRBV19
CATKVGPGNTIYF
TGTGCCACCAAGGTCGGCCCTGGAAACACCATATATTTT
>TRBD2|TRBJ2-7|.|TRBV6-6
CASNERGAGFEQYF
TGTGCCAGCAACGAGCGGGGGGCCGGGTTCGAGCAGTACTTC
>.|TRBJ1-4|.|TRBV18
CASSPRVGEKLFF
TGTGCCAGCTCACCGCGAGTGGGTGAAAAACTGTTTTTT
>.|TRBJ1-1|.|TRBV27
CASSLSKRPITEAFF
TGTGCCAGCAGTTTATCGAAGCGACCGATCACTGAAGCTTTCTTT
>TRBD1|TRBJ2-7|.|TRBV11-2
CASSSGQDYEQYF
TGTGCCAGCAGCTCGGGACAGGACTACGAGCAGTACTTC
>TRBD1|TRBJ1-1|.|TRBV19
CASSTGQGYTEAFF
TGTGCCAGTAGTACCGGACAGGGTTATACTGAAGCTTTCTTT
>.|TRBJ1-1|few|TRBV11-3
CASSFLGRGGTEAFF
TGTGCCAGCAGCTTTCTCGGGAGGGGAGGGACTGAAGCTTTCTTT
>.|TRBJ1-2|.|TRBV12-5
CASGLSLLQGYTF
TGTGCTAGTGGTTTGTCGCTGCTCCAGGGCTACACCTTC
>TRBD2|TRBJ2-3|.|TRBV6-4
CASRATSGGVDTQYF
TGTGCCAGCAGGGCGACTAGCGGGGGGGTAGATACGCAGTATTTT
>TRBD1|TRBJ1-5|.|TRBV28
CASNEQGADQPQHF
TGTGCCAGCAATGAACAGGGGGCCGATCAGCCCCAGCATTTT
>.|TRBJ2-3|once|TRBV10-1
CASSPGRRGSTDTQYF
TGCGCCAGCAGCCCCGGGCGGCGGGGTAGCACAGATACGCAGTATTTT
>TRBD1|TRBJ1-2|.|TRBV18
CASSPVDRGYGYTF
TGTGCCAGCTCACCGGTCGACAGGGGCTATGGCTACACCTTC
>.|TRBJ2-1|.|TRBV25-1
CASGGFEQFF
TGTGCCAGCGGAGGGTTTGAGCAGTTCTTC
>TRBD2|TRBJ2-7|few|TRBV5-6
CASSLMTSGSYEQYF
TGTGCCAGCAGCTTAATGACTAGCGGATCCTACGAGCAGTACTTC
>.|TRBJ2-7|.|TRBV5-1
CASSLAPGELGYEQYF
TGCGCCAGCAGCTTGGCTCCAGGGGAATTAGGTTACGAGCAGTACTTC
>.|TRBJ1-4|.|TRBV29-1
CSGSGTSREKLFF
TGCAGCGGCTCCGGGACCTCTCGGGAAAAACTGTTTTTT
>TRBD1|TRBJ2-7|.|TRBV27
CASSLGAGGFGYEQYF
TGTGCCAGCAGTTTAGGGGCAGGGGGCTTTGGTTACGAGCAGTACTTC
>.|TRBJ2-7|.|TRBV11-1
CASSLGQSYEQYF
TGTGCCAGCAGCTTAGGGCAGTCCTACGAGCAGTACTTC
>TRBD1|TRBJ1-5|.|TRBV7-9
CASSSGQVDQPQHF
TGTGCCAGCAGCTCGGGACAGGTCGATCAGCCCCAGCATTTT
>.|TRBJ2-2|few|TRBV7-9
CASSTDTGLTGELFF
TGTGCCAGCAGCACCGATACAGGGCTCACCGGGGAGCTGTTTTTT
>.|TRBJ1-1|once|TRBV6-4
CASSVEFMNTEAFF
TGTGCCAGCAGTGTAGAGTTCATGAACACTGAAGCTTTCTTT